This T cell receptor beta chain was documented in a study of neurological immune-mediated disorders. General study points: Patients with HTLV-1-associated myelopathy showed the most TCR clonal expansion. Those with multiple sclerosis showed the least, falling below healthy controls.

TCRdb fed the 5' RACE reads into MiXCR, producing one record per CDR3 protein. The table includes 90,000 to 100,000 distinct CDR3 sequences, approximately 3.3% detected once. Ten or more counts support this clonotype. Its antigen remains unidentified. The TCR was taken from a woman under 30 with multiple sclerosis. The sequencing sample was made of PBMCs.

In DNA, the CDR3 is TGCGCCAGCAGCTTAGTGGGAGGTGGTGAAAAACTGTTTTTT. Translating it yields CASSLVGGGEKLFF. The chain employs TRBV5-1 and TRBJ1-4; D is undetermined. Trimming removed 2 bases from V and 7 bases from J, with 12 bases in between. The CDR3 consists of 14 residues. Germline CDR1 is SGHRS and CDR2 is YFSETQ.